Sequencing of this T cell receptor (beta chain) was carried out in a study of cytomegalovirus exposure and HLA in healthy donors. This CDR3 contains 14 residues. Germline V gene lookup returns CDR1 SGHAT and CDR2 FQNNGV. The V end was cut by 5 bases, the J end by 6 bases, with 15 bases between. PCR used 60 Vbeta primers and 13 Jbeta primers. Generated by immunoSEQ multiplex PCR, the TCRdb table keeps only in-frame clones and is missing some. The table shows around 120,000 clones, with about 59% occurring only once. The chain carries TRBV11-2 and TRBJ2-3, with D perhaps matching TRBD1 (6 bases). The sequence came from a man aged 25-45 years in good health and CMV-seropositive. Sequencing was performed on PBMCs. The CDR3 DNA reads TGTGCCAGCAGCCAGGGCAGGGGCCAGGATACGCAGTATTTT. This codes for CASSQGRGQDTQYF.